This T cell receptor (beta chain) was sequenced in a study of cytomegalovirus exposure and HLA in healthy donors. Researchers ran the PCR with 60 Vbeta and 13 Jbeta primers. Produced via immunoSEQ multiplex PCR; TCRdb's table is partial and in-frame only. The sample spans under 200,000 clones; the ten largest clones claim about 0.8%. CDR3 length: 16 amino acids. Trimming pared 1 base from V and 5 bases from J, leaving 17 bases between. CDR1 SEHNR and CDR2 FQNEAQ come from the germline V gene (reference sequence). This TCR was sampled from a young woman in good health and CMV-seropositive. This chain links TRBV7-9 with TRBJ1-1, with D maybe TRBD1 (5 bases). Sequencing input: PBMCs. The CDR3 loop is CASSLEAGGGRTEAFF. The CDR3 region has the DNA TGTGCCAGCAGCTTAGAGGCTGGCGGGGGACGGACTGAAGCTTTCTTT.